This TCR beta chain was identified during a study of response to subunit inactivated influenza vaccine. Study-level points and caveats: Each seasonal influenza vaccination recruits few new T cells, the authors suggested.

V gave up 5 bases and J gave up 4 bases, with 8 bases separating them. Germline CDR1 and CDR2: MDHEN and SYDVKM. The length of the CDR3 is 12 residues. From the RT-PCR reads, TCRdb called clonotypes with MiXCR, one entry per CDR3 protein. The table shows 860,000 or so distinct CDR3 sequences, with around 20% occurring only once. This clonotype came up a few times. Its specificity is unknown. The clonotype originates from a man aged 45-60 years who received an inactivated influenza vaccine. The specimen was PBMCs from blood, collected 4 to 6 days after vaccination. V usage is TRBV28 and J usage is TRBJ1-2; D is unclear. The CDR3 here is CASSGRPYGYTF. The DNA of the CDR3 is TGTGCCAGCAGTGGACGGCCCTATGGCTACACCTTC.